The 30 T cell receptor beta chains in this list originate from one sample, sequenced in a study of blood T cell repertoires in COVID-19. Assay: immunoSEQ multiplex PCR; the TCRdb copy retains only in-frame clones and omits some. The sample has approximately 250,000 clones; 86% are singletons. Specimen: peripheral blood. Receptors were obtained from a man aged 35-49 years with active or convalescent COVID-19.

The chain uses TRBV6-5 and TRBJ2-1; the D gene is possibly TRBD2 (5 bases). The CDR3 runs 16 residues. Per germline, CDR1 MNHEY and CDR2 SVGAGI. The V end was cut by 4 bases, the J end by 5 bases, with 18 bases between. This CDR3 is CASSSPSVGEHNEQFF. CDR3 bases: TGTGCCAGCAGTTCGCCGTCCGTTGGGGAGCACAATGAGCAGTTCTTC.

This chain links TRBV2 with TRBJ2-1; D perhaps matches TRBD2 (6 bases). Germline assignment: CDR1 SNHLY and CDR2 FYNNEI. CDR3 size: 14 residues. Trimming removed 5 bases at V and 6 bases at J, with 14 bases between. DNA for the CDR3: TGTGCCAGCAGTAACGGGAGATTCCTCAATGAGCAGTTCTTC. It encodes CASSNGRFLNEQFF.

This clone has a single count. J is TRBJ2-3 and V is TRBV7-2; TRBD1 might be the D (7 bases). Germline CDR1 reads SGHTA; CDR2 reads FQGNSA. Trimming cost V 0 bases and J 6 bases, with 16 bases left between them. This CDR3 contains 16 residues. The CDR3 coding sequence is TGTGCCAGCAGCTTAGCTTCTAGCAGGGGGGTCGATACGCAGTATTTT. Protein product: CASSLASSRGVDTQYF.

This clone occurred once. This sequence joins TRBV7-9 and TRBJ2-1; D not certain. V gave up 1 base and J gave up 7 bases, with 8 bases separating them. The CDR3 covers 13 residues. CDR1 and CDR2 from the germline V gene are SEHNR and FQNEAQ (reference sequence). As DNA, the CDR3 is TGTGCCAGCAGCTTAGGTTCGCTAAATGAGCAGTTCTTC. This sequence encodes CASSLGSLNEQFF.

The V call is TRBV7-2, the J call TRBJ2-5, with a tentative D call TRBD2 (6 bases). Germline values: CDR1 SGHTA, CDR2 FQGNSA. This CDR3 comprises 14 residues. Trimming took 3 bases from V and 4 from J, leaving 12 bases between them. The chain's CDR3 is CASSFGGRTETQYF. In nucleotides, the CDR3 is TGTGCCAGCAGCTTTGGGGGGAGGACAGAGACCCAGTACTTC.

This clone has only a few counts. The chain has TRBV30 and TRBJ1-4; possible D gene TRBD1, 5 bases. Trimming shortened V by 4 bases and J by 0 bases, and 9 bases separated the two germline ends. The CDR3 is made up of 14 amino acids. CDR1 and CDR2 (germline): GTSNPN, SVGIG (reference sequence). DNA of the CDR3: TGTGCCTGGAACCAGGGCGCAACTAATGAAAAACTGTTTTTT. Its translation: CAWNQGATNEKLFF.

The V call is TRBV7-9, the J call TRBJ1-6; no definite D call. The CDR3 runs to 15 residues. With 1 base removed from V and 5 bases from J, the gap between germline ends came to 9 bases. Germline lookup yields CDR1 SEHNR and CDR2 FQNEAQ (reference sequence). The DNA for the CDR3 is TGTGCCAGCAGCTTAGGAGGGTCGGATAATTCACCCCTCCACTTT. Amino acid sequence: CASSLGGSDNSPLHF. The variable domain in full, completed from reference TRBV7-9 and TRBJ1-6, reads DTGVSQNPRHKITKRGQNVTFRCDPISEHNRLYWYRQTLGQGPEFLTYFQNEAQLEKSRLLSDRFSAERPKGSFSTLEIQRTEQGDSAMYLCASSLGGSDNSPLHFGNGTRLTVT.

In the case of this clone: One end of the junction fails to match germline, which may point to a read error. The rearrangement links TRBV7-7 to TRBJ2-5; TRBD2 matches at 8 bases. This CDR3 spans 14 amino acids. Germline V gives CDR1 SSHAT, CDR2 FNYEAQ (reference sequence). The CDR3 loop reads CASSRGGNQETQYF. DNA of the CDR3: TGTGCTAGCAGCCGGGGGGGAAACCAAGAGACCCAGTACTTC.

The chain joins TRBV19 to TRBJ1-4; TRBD1 might be the D (5 bases). The germline gives CDR1 LNHDA, CDR2 SQIVND (reference sequence). V lost 10 bases, J lost 7 bases, and 19 bases lay in between. The CDR3 totals 14 residues. The CDR3 region is CATSPGLASEKLFF. DNA for the CDR3: TGTGCCACCAGTCCGGGACTAGCTAGTGAAAAACTGTTTTTT.

The CDR3 spells CASSQTSGRLQYF. DNA of the CDR3: TGTGCCAGCAGCCAGACTAGCGGGAGATTGCAGTACTTC. V is TRBV7-2 and J is TRBJ2-7; 12 nucleotides match TRBD2. V trimming: 5 bases; J trimming: 9 bases; junction bases outside the gene matches: 5. The CDR3 runs 13 residues. CDR1 is SGHTA and CDR2 is FQGNSA in the germline V gene.

About this clone: One junction end disagrees with the germline gene, perhaps due to a read error. The V and J genes are TRBV14 and TRBJ2-7; D is undetermined. Looked up from germline, CDR1 is SGHDN and CDR2 is FVKESK. The CDR3 loop spans 12 amino acids. The CDR3 DNA sequence: TGTGCCAGCAGCCAAGCACTCAGGCCAGTGGACTTC. Translating it yields CASSQALRPVDF.

This clone appeared many times. The chain couples TRBV30 to TRBJ2-7, with 7 positions matching TRBD2. The CDR3 is 15 residues long. Germline-derived CDR1 and CDR2 are GTSNPN and SVGIG (reference sequence). Trimming at V came to 1 base and at J to 1 base, leaving 7 bases not matched to a gene. The CDR3, as DNA: TGTGCCTGGAGTGGTCTCGGCGGGAGTTCCTACGAGCAGTACTTC. Amino acids: CAWSGLGGSSYEQYF.

This chain connects TRBV18 to TRBJ2-1, with 7 bases matching TRBD2. Per germline, CDR1 KGHSH and CDR2 LQKENI. The V and J ends lost 0 bases and 7 bases, in that order; junction bases with no gene match: 9. This CDR3 is 16 amino acids long. The CDR3 loop is CASSPPWAGVENEQFF. CDR3 coding DNA: TGTGCCAGCTCACCACCGTGGGCGGGAGTCGAGAATGAGCAGTTCTTC. The full variable domain, its missing parts supplied by reference TRBV18 and TRBJ2-1, is NAGVMQNPRHLVRRRGQEARLRCSPMKGHSHVYWYRQLPEEGLKFMVYLQKENIIDESGMPKERFSAEFPKEGPSILRIQQVVRGDSAAYFCASSPPWAGVENEQFFGPGTRLTVL.

The CDR3 DNA reads as TGTGCCAGCAGCTTTTCCGCCAGGGGTTCGTTCGGAAACACCATATATTTT. Translated, it gives CASSFSARGSFGNTIYF. The rearrangement links TRBV5-6 to TRBJ1-3, with D tentatively TRBD1 (6 bases). CDR1 SGHDT and CDR2 YYEEEE come from the germline V gene. This CDR3 is 17 amino acids long. V was clipped by 2 bases and J by 4 bases, with 19 bases between them.

The chain combines TRBV5-1 with TRBJ1-5; no firm D call. The CDR3 runs 15 residues. The V and J ends lost 0 bases and 6 bases respectively, with 13 bases between them. Germline CDR1 is SGHRS and CDR2 is YFSETQ. CDR3 coding DNA: TGCGCCAGCAGCTTGGACGGGTCCCGGAGTCAGCCCCAGCATTTT. This encodes CASSLDGSRSQPQHF.

This clone showed up just once. J is TRBJ2-5 and V is TRBV20-1; D remains unclear. Trimming removed 0 bases at V and 5 bases at J, with 4 bases between. Germline V gene data show CDR1 as DFQATT and CDR2 as SNEGSKA (reference sequence). This CDR3 comprises 11 residues. CDR3 sequence (DNA): TGCAGTGCTAGAGATGAGGAGACCCAGTACTTC. Translation: CSARDEETQYF.

The chain uses TRBV7-3 and TRBJ2-2; D is possibly TRBD1 (6 bases). The CDR3 covers 16 residues. V gave up 4 bases and J gave up 6 bases, with 18 bases separating them. Per the germline V gene, CDR1 is SGHTA and CDR2 is FQGTGA. The DNA for the CDR3 is TGTGCCAGCAGCTCTCCCGGGGACCCAGGGGCCGGGGAGCTGTTTTTT. It translates to CASSSPGDPGAGELFF.

The CDR3 is CASSLARGTEAFF. As DNA, the CDR3 is TGTGCCAGCAGTTTAGCGCGAGGCACTGAAGCTTTCTTT. V usage is TRBV12-3 or TRBV12-4 and J usage is TRBJ1-1; D is undetermined. This CDR3 spans 13 amino acids. Trimming took 0 bases from V and 4 from J, leaving 6 bases between them.

V and J are TRBV11-3 and TRBJ2-5, with 8 bases matching TRBD1. V lost 1 base and J lost 2; bases outside the gene matches: 9. From germline, CDR1 is SGHNT and CDR2 YENEEA. The CDR3 has 17 residues. In nucleotides, the CDR3 is TGTGCCAGCAGCTTAGGGCAGGGGGCGTCTTCGCAAGAGACCCAGTACTTC. It specifies CASSLGQGASSQETQYF.

The chain has TRBV28 and TRBJ1-2; tentatively, D is TRBD1 (6 bases). The CDR3 consists of 12 residues. The V gene lost 3 bases and the J gene lost 8 bases, with 10 bases spanning the gap. CDR1 and CDR2 (germline): MDHEN, SYDVKM. The CDR3 is CASSLGGQGYTF. CDR3 bases: TGTGCCAGCAGTTTGGGGGGGCAGGGCTACACCTTC.

V and J are TRBV11-2 and TRBJ2-7; maybe TRBD2 (5 bases). Germline V CDR1 and CDR2: SGHAT, FQNNGV. The CDR3 has 14 amino acids. Trimming shortened V by 7 bases and J by 4 bases, and 17 bases separated the two germline ends. CDR3 sequence reads: CASTPGRTRYEQYF. The CDR3 DNA is TGTGCCAGCACCCCGGGAAGAACCCGTTACGAGCAGTACTTC.

The CDR3, as DNA: TGTGCCTTCCGGGCTGCCCAAACTAGCTCCTACGAGCAGTACTTC. Residues: CAFRAAQTSSYEQYF. The gene calls are TRBV30 and TRBJ2-7; D possibly corresponds to TRBD2 (5 bases). The CDR3 runs 15 residues. Per germline, CDR1 GTSNPN and CDR2 SVGIG (reference sequence). V was shortened by 7 bases and J by 0 bases, with 19 bases between the two germline ends.

The chain recombines TRBV7-3 with TRBJ2-3, with 8 bases matching TRBD1. Germline loops: CDR1 SGHTA, CDR2 FQGTGA. The ends lost 5 bases at V and 3 bases at J; junction bases unmatched: 7. CDR3 length equals 15 residues. This chain's CDR3 is CASSPQGAGTDTQYF. The CDR3 nucleotides are TGTGCCAGCAGCCCGCAGGGGGCCGGGACAGATACGCAGTATTTT.

V usage is TRBV2 and J usage is TRBJ2-3; D gene unclear. Germline values: CDR1 SNHLY, CDR2 FYNNEI. The CDR3 runs to 15 residues. The V and J ends lost 8 bases and 4 bases respectively, with 19 bases between them. The DNA for the CDR3 is TGTGCCAGCTCGGTGGTCGGGTCGGGTGCAGATACGCAGTATTTT. Translated, it gives CASSVVGSGADTQYF.

The chain has TRBV15 and TRBJ1-4, with D unresolved. The V gene's germline CDR1 is LNHNV and CDR2 YYDKDF (reference sequence). The CDR3 runs 16 residues. V lost 1 base, J lost 4 bases, and 13 bases lay in between. CDR3 in DNA: TGTGCCACCAGCAGAGGTGATGTGGGCAGTAATGAAAAACTGTTTTTT. Its protein product is CATSRGDVGSNEKLFF.

This chain links TRBV6-5 with TRBJ2-5, with TRBD1 matching over 10 bases. The CDR3 sequence is 14 residues long. Germline values: CDR1 MNHEY, CDR2 SVGAGI. J lost 4 bases, V lost 6 bases, and 5 bases had no gene match. CDR3 region: CASRTRDRGETQYF. The DNA for the CDR3 is TGTGCCAGCAGAACCCGGGACAGGGGAGAGACCCAGTACTTC.

This chain links TRBV5-4 with TRBJ2-1; 8 positions match TRBD2. Trimming removed 4 bases from V and 6 bases from J; junction bases left unmatched: 12. Germline lookup yields CDR1 SGHNT and CDR2 YYREEE (reference sequence). The CDR3 contains 16 residues. The CDR3 nucleotides read TGTGCCAGCAGCCCCCCCTTGGGACTAGTCATCAATGAGCAGTTCTTC. Protein: CASSPPLGLVINEQFF.

The rearrangement uses TRBV9 and TRBJ1-1, with D possibly being TRBD1 (5 bases). Trimming pared 4 bases from V and 5 bases from J, leaving 12 bases between. Germline V lookup: CDR1 SGDLS, CDR2 YYNGEE. The CDR3 runs to 13 residues. CDR3 in DNA: TGTGCCAGCAGCCAGGGAGGAAGGACTGAAGCTTTCTTT. It is translated as CASSQGGRTEAFF.

This chain links TRBV5-1 with TRBJ1-2; unclear D gene. This CDR3 spans 12 amino acids. V lost 0 bases, J lost 8 bases, and 8 bases lay in between. Germline CDR1 reads SGHRS; CDR2 reads YFSETQ. The CDR3 region is CASSLGGRGYTF. In nucleotides, the CDR3 is TGCGCCAGCAGCTTGGGAGGGCGAGGCTACACCTTC.

The chain combines TRBV7-8 with TRBJ2-1, with TRBD2 as a possible D gene (6 bases). There are 16 residues in the CDR3. Per germline, CDR1 SGHVS and CDR2 FQNEAQ. V was shortened by 1 base and J by 4 bases, with 14 bases between the two germline ends. CDR3 residues: CASSLGPGVEYNEQFF. For the CDR3, the DNA is TGTGCCAGCAGCTTAGGTCCGGGAGTCGAGTACAATGAGCAGTTCTTC.